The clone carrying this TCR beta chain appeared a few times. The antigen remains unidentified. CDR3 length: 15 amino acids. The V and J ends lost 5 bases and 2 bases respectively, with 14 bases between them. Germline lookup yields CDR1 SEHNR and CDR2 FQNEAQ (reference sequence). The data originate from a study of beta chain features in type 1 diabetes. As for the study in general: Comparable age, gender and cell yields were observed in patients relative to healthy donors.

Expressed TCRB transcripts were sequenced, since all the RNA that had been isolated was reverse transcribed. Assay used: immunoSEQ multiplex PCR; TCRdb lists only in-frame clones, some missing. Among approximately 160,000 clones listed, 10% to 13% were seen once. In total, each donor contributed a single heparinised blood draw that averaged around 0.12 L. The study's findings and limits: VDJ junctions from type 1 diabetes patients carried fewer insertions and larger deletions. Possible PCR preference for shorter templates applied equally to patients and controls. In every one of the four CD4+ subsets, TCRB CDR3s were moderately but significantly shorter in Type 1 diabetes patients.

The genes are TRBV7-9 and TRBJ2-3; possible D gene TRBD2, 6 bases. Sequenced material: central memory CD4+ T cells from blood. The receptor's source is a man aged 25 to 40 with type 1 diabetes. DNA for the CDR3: TGTGCCAGCAGCCCAGGACTACCTATCACAGATACGCAGTATTTT. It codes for CASSPGLPITDTQYF.